This T cell receptor beta chain was found in a study of tumor and adjacent non-tumor tissue in lung cancer. Turning to this clonotype: Its antigen remains unidentified.

CDR1 SGHNT and CDR2 YENEEA come from the germline V gene. The CDR3 is made up of 16 amino acids. The library came from three nested PCR rounds adapted from ARM-PCR protocols. TCRdb reanalysed the multiplex PCR reads using MiXCR and keeps one entry per CDR3 protein. Counted here are roughly 140,000 distinct CDR3 sequences, roughly 70% occurring once; the ten biggest clones make up 15% to 20%. This sample's RNA came from whole unsorted tissue. Study results and caveats: Normal lung showed higher cumulative top 100 clone frequency than tumor. Compared with tumor, normal lung showed significantly lower TCR diversity.

This chain uses TRBV11-3 with TRBJ2-1; 10 bases are a match to TRBD2. The sample was lung tumor tissue. This sequence was found in a man aged 55-75 years with small cell lung cancer. The CDR3 nucleotides read TGTACTAGCAGCCGGGGATTAGCGGGGGGCAGGAATGAGCAGTTCTTC. It codes for CTSSRGLAGGRNEQFF.